The text below deals with one T cell receptor (beta chain). The data derive from a study of blood T cell repertoires in COVID-19. The V gene end was trimmed by 2 bases and the J gene end by 10 bases; junction bases not matched to a gene: 8. Germline values: CDR1 SGHRS, CDR2 YFSETQ. The CDR3 totals 15 residues. Authors' analysis steps: Estimates of nucleated cell counts were drawn from the amplification of reference gene primers. Repertoires were generated with immunoSEQ multiplex PCR, while TCRdb's copy carries only in-frame clones and drops some. The V and J calls and clone size come from that table; D and trimming were worked out from the DNA. The table shows about 9,200 clones, with about 90% occurring only once.

The J gene is TRBJ2-2, the V gene TRBV5-1; 10 bases are a match to TRBD1. The clonotype comes from a man between 60 and 75 years old with acute or convalescent COVID-19. Sequencing used peripheral blood. In DNA form, the CDR3 reads TGCGCCAGCAGCTTTTCGGGGACAGGGGTCCCGGAGCTGTTTTTT. Its translation: CASSFSGTGVPELFF.